The source of this T cell receptor beta chain is a study of radiotherapy plus CTLA-4 blockade in lung cancer (dated by TCRdb to 2017 to 2018). A note on the overall study: Objective responses occurred in 18% of enrolled patients, and roughly 30% achieved disease control.

The CDR3 contains 15 residues, cysteine and phenylalanine counted. Solely the CDR3 DNA is kept, with 45 bases framed from the first base. As encoded in the germline V gene, CDR1 is MGHDK while CDR2 is SYGVNS. The germline V and J ends show losses of 6 bases and 6 bases respectively, and no gene match explains 11 bases of the junction. Beyond this particular receptor, the publication reports: The strongest predictors of response, as reported, were early dynamic changes in blood T cell clones along with a rise in serum interferon-beta after radiation. After treatment with radiotherapy and ipilimumab, TCR clones that originated in tumors expanded in peripheral blood.

The study tested focal radiation therapy combined with CTLA-4 blockade (ipilimumab) in patients with chemo-refractory metastatic non-small-cell lung cancer. The library was obtained by the immunoSEQ multiplex PCR assay. TCRdb took this table from immuneACCESS and kept in-frame rearrangements with V and J called. Such tables lack part of the clones; where checked against another copy, unresolved V genes explain under half of the gap, and the rest is unexplained. Within this sample are tens of thousands of clones, with roughly three quarters of them counted one time only. The ten largest clones capture 8.3% of the sample. Note on this clone: Its specific antigen is unknown. The sample holds no much larger clone one base away, and base qualities are not on file.

This sample comprised peripheral blood, obtained from a patient treated with radiotherapy plus ipilimumab. The clonotype originates from a human donor with non-small cell lung cancer who had stable disease on radiotherapy plus ipilimumab. The V gene is TRBV25-1 and the J gene is TRBJ2-3, with 8 bases matching TRBD1. The DNA sequence is given as TGTGCCAGCAGCAGGGAGACAGGGGCCTCGGATACGCAGTATTTT. This translates into CASSRETGASDTQYF.